This T cell receptor beta chain was profiled in a study of T cells in tuberculosis. Overall study context: The T cells targeted glucose monomycolate, a mycobacterial lipid, via CD1B. Overall study results and limits: Active tuberculosis cases were adults; controls were adolescents. Active tuberculosis patients had shorter CDR3-alpha; the beta difference was nonsignificant.

V lost 0 bases and J lost 4, with 18 bases in between. Per germline, CDR1 SEHNR and CDR2 FQNEAQ (reference sequence). The CDR3 is made up of 17 amino acids. Assay used: immunoSEQ multiplex PCR; TCRdb lists only in-frame clones, some missing. The sample shows around 25,000 clones, just over 90% of them seen only once. Concerning this clone: Its antigen is still unknown.

Adolescents were screened for latent TB by skin test and IGRA. The chain joins TRBV7-9 to TRBJ1-2, with D perhaps TRBD1 (6 bases). The sequenced material came from PBMCs. The clonotype originates from a donor between 10 and 35 years old with latent tuberculosis or without tuberculosis infection. Some clones in this sample may be carry-over from other donors' samples. The CDR3 DNA follows: TGTGCCAGCAGCTTAGCGGTTTCAGGGGCGGGGGGCTATGGCTACACCTTC. Translation: CASSLAVSGAGGYGYTF.